This T cell receptor (beta chain) comes out of a study of CD8+ T cells in alopecia areata. Study-level background: Tofacitinib was taken orally by treated patients, and the dose was 5 to 10 mg twice daily. Patients in the study were on tofacitinib for 6 to 18 months, then off it for 6 months.

General study results and limits: Patients shared TCRs less clearly than mice did, possibly for HLA-related reasons. Affected scalp, especially in alopecia totalis/universalis, had a higher clonality than normal scalp did.

Sequencing relied on a cDNA template that was reverse transcribed from extracted RNA. Produced via immunoSEQ multiplex PCR; TCRdb's table is partial and in-frame only. Of over 120,000 clones listed, 40% to 55% are singletons. Of note for this clone: Its specificity is unknown.

The CDR3 totals 14 residues. V lost 8 bases and J 4 bases, leaving 18 bases between the germline ends. The germline V gene encodes CDR1 MNHEY and CDR2 SMNVEV (reference sequence). V is TRBV27 and J is TRBJ2-7; D unclear. Sample: CD4+ T cells sorted from blood, taken at week 0. This TCR derives from a human donor with alopecia areata. The DNA for the CDR3 is TGTGCCAGCCGGGTACAGCAAGGGTTGTACGAGCAGTACTTC. Residues: CASRVQQGLYEQYF.